The text below deals with one TCR beta chain. Libraries were prepared by immunoSEQ multiplex PCR; TCRdb keeps only in-frame clonotypes and omits some of them. The sample carries about 440,000 clones, 90% recorded once. Germline-derived CDR1 and CDR2 are MNHNS and SASEGT. Unmatched junction bases numbered 4, after V lost 0 bases and J lost 2 bases. This CDR3 region has 15 residues. Treatment indicated: 15 to 20 received Ad26.COV2.S at low or high dose, single or two shots; 5 received placebo; per-sample allocation not given. Sampling occurred on day 63 after the first vaccine or placebo injection. Participants' vaccine, an Ad26 vector, delivered Wuhan-strain SARS-CoV-2 spike. This specimen belongs to a study of Ad26.COV2.S vaccination and SARS-CoV-2 variants. Study-level information: Once or twice, 56 days apart, Ad26.COV2.S was delivered intramuscularly.

The chain combines TRBV6-1 with TRBJ2-7; 7 nucleotides agree with TRBD2. This TCR was sampled from a person aged 18 to 65 who received the Ad26.COV2.S COVID-19 vaccine or a placebo. Sequences were derived from peripheral blood, sampled in a trial of Ad26.COV2.S vaccine versus placebo. DNA for the CDR3: TGTGCCAGCAGTGAAGCGGGGACTATTGCCTACGAGCAGTACTTC. Translation: CASSEAGTIAYEQYF.